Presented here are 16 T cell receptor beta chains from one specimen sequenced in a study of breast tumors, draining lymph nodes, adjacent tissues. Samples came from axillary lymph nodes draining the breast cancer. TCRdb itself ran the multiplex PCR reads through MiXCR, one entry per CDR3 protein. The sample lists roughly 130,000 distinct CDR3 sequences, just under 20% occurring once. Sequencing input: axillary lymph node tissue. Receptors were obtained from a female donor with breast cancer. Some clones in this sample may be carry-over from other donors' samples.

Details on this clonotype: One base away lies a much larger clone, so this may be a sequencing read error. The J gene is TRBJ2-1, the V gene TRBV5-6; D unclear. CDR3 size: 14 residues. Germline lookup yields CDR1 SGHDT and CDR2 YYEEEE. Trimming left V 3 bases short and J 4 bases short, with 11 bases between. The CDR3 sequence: CASSYVEPYNEQFF. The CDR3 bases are TGTGCCAGCAGCTACGTGGAGCCATACAATGAGCAGTTCTTC.

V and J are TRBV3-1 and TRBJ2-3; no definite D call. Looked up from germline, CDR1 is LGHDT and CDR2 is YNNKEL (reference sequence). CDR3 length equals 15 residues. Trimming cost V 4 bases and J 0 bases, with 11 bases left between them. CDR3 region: CASSPRGASTDTQYF. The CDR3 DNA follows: TGTGCCAGCAGCCCCCGAGGTGCTAGCACAGATACGCAGTATTTT.

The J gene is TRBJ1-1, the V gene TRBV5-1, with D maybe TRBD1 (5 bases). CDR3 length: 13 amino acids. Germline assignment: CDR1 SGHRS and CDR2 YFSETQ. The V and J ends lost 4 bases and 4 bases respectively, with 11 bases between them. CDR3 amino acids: CASSVGGVTEAFF. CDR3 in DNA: TGCGCCAGCAGCGTCGGGGGAGTCACTGAAGCTTTCTTT.

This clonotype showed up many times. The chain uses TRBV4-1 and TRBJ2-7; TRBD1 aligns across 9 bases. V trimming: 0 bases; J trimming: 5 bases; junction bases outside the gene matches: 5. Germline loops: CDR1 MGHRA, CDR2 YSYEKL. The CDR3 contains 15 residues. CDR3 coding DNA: TGCGCCAGCAGCCAAGATTTAGGACAGGGGAACGAGCAGTACTTC. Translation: CASSQDLGQGNEQYF.

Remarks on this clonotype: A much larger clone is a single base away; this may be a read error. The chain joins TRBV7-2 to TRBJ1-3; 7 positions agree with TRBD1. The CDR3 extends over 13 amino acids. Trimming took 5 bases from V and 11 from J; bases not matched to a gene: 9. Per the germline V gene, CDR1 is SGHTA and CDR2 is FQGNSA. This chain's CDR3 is CASSLTGLDSIYF. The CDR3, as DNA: TGTGCCAGCAGCCTGACAGGGCTAGACTCCATATATTTT.

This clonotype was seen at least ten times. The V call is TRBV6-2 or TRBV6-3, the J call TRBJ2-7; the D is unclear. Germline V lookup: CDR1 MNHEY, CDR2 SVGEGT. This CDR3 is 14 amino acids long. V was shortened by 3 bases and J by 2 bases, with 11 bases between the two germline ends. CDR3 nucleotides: TGTGCCAGCAGTTATGCACCGCCACCCTACGAGCAGTACTTC. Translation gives CASSYAPPPYEQYF.

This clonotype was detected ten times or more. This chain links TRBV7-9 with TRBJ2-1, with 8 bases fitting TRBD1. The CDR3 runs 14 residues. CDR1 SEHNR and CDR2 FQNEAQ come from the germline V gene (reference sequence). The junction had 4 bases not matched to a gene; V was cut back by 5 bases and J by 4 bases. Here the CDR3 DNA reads TGTGCCAGCAGCGTCCAGGGGGCTTACAATGAGCAGTTCTTC. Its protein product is CASSVQGAYNEQFF.

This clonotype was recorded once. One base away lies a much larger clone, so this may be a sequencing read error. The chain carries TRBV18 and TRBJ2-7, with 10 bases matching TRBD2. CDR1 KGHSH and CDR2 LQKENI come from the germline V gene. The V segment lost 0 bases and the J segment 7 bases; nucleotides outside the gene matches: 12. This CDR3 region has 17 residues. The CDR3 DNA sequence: TGTGCCAGCTCACCACCGTCTCCAGCGGGAGGGTCTAGTGAGCAGTACTTC. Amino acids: CASSPPSPAGGSSEQYF.

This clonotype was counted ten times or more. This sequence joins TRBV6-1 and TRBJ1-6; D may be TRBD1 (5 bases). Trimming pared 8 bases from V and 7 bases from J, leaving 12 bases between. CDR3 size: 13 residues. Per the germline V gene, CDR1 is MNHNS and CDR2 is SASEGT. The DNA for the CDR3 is TGTGCCAGCTTGAGCACAGGAAATTCACCCCTCCACTTT. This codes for CASLSTGNSPLHF.

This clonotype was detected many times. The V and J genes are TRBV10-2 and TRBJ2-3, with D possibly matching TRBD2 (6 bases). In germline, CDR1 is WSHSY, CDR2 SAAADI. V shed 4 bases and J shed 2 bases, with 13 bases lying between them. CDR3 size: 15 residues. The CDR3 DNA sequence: TGCGCCAGCAGTGGTCTCGGGGGATACACAGATACGCAGTATTTT. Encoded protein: CASSGLGGYTDTQYF.

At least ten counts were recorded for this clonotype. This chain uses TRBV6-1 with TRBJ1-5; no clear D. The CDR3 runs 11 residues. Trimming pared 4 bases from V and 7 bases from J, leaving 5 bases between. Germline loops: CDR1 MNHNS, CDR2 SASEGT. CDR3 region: CASSALQPQHF. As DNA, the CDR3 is TGTGCCAGCAGTGCGCTACAGCCCCAGCATTTT.

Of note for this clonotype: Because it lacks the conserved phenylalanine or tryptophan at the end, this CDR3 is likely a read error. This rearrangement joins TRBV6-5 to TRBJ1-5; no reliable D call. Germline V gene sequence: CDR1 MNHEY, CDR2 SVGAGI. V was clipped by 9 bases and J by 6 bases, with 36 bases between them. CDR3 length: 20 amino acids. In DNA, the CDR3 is TGTGCCAGACCACCTGATCAGTCCGGCTTCAATTTTGTCCGGGGTCAGCCCCAGCATGTT. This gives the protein CARPPDQSGFNFVRGQPQHV.

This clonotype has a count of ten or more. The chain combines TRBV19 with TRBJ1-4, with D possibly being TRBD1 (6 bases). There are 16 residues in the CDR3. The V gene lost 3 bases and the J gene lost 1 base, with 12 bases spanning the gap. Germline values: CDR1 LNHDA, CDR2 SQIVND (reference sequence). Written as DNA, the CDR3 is TGTGCCAGTAGTATTGGCGCAGGGGAAACTAATGAAAAACTGTTTTTT. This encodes CASSIGAGETNEKLFF.

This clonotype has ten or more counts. DNA of the CDR3: TGTGCCAGCAGCCAAGCAGCGCAGAGCTCCTACAATGAGCAGTTCTTC. Its translation is CASSQAAQSSYNEQFF. The chain links TRBV14 to TRBJ2-1; D is unclear. Trimming removed 1 base from V and 0 bases from J, with 10 bases in between. CDR1 and CDR2 (germline): SGHDN, FVKESK. The CDR3 contains 16 residues.

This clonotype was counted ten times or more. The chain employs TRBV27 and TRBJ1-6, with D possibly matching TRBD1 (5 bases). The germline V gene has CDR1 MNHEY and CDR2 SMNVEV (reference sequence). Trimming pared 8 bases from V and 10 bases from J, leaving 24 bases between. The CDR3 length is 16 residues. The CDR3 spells CASGVGTGLYSSPLHF. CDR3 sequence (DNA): TGTGCCAGCGGCGTTGGCACAGGTCTTTATAGCTCACCCCTCCACTTT.

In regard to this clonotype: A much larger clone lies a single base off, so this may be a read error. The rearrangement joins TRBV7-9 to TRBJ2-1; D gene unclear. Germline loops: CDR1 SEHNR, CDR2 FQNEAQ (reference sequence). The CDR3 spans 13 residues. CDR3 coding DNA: TGTGCCAGCAGCTTAGCGGCAGCCCCACAGCAGCTCTTC. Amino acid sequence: CASSLAAAPQQLF.